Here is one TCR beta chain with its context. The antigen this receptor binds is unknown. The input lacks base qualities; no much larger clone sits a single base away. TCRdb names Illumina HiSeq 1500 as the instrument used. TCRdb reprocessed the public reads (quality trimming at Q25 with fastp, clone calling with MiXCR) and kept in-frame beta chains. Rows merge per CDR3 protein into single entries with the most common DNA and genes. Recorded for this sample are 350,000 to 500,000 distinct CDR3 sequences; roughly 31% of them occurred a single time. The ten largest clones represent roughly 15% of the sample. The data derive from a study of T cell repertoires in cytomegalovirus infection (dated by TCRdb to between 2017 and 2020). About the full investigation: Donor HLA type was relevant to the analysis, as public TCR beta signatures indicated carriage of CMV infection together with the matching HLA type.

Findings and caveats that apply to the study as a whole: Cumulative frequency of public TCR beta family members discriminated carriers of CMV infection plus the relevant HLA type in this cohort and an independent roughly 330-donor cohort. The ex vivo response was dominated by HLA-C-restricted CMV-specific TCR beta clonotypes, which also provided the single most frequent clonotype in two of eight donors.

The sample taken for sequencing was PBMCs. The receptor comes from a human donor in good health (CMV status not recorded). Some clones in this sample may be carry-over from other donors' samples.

The DNA is as follows: TGTGCCAGCAGGACGGGGGGGGGTCCGAACACTGAAGCTTTCTTT. This sequence encodes CASRTGGGPNTEAFF. The chain couples TRBV28 to TRBJ1-1; TRBD1 is a weak D gene call, 5 bases matching. Inclusive of the bounding cysteine and phenylalanine, the CDR3 is 15 residues long. Of the read, only the CDR3 DNA is kept; its 45 bases are in frame from base 1. The germline V gene gives CDR1 as MDHEN and CDR2 as SYDVKM. V loses 6 bases of germline sequence and J loses 1 base, and the interval between the two ends is 15 bases. The full variable domain, completed from the reference TRBV28 and TRBJ1-1 proteins outside the CDR3, reads DVKVTQSSRYLVKRTGEKVFLECVQDMDHENMFWYRQDPGLGLRLIYFSYDVKMKEKGDIPEGYSVSREKKERFSLILESASTNQTSMYLCASRTGGGPNTEAFFGQGTRLTVV.